Below are 12 T cell receptor beta chains sequenced from a single sample in a study of blood T cell repertoires in COVID-19. Using immunoSEQ multiplex PCR, the repertoire was profiled, and TCRdb retains in-frame clones only, with some absent. The data hold 140,000 or so clones, with 84% observed a single time. Sequenced: peripheral blood. Receptors originate from a human donor in a cohort sampled during active COVID-19.

The CDR3 bases are TGTGCCAGCAGCCGATCAGGGGGAGAGAACACCATATATTTT. As protein: CASSRSGGENTIYF. V and J are TRBV9 and TRBJ1-3; 7 positions match TRBD1. Looked up from germline, CDR1 is SGDLS and CDR2 is YYNGEE. This CDR3 spans 14 amino acids. Trimming at V came to 4 bases and at J to 7 bases, leaving 8 bases not matched to a gene.

CDR3 residues: CASSPGGGINEQFF. The CDR3 nucleotides are TGTGCCAGCTCACCCGGGGGGGGTATCAATGAGCAGTTCTTC. This sequence joins TRBV18 and TRBJ2-1; TRBD2 matches 8 bases. The CDR3 is 14 amino acids. Germline CDR1 reads KGHSH; CDR2 reads LQKENI. V was clipped by 3 bases and J by 6 bases; unmatched bases: 4. Combining the CDR3 with reference TRBV18 and TRBJ2-1 gives the whole variable domain NAGVMQNPRHLVRRRGQEARLRCSPMKGHSHVYWYRQLPEEGLKFMVYLQKENIIDESGMPKERFSAEFPKEGPSILRIQQVVRGDSAAYFCASSPGGGINEQFFGPGTRLTVL.

This chain uses TRBV20-1 with TRBJ2-7; no definite D call. Germline V lookup: CDR1 DFQATT, CDR2 SNEGSKA (reference sequence). The CDR3 length is 12 residues. Trimming pared 3 bases from V and 1 base from J, leaving 7 bases between. The CDR3 sequence is CSASLSSYEQYF. In DNA, the CDR3 is TGCAGTGCTAGTCTCAGTTCCTACGAGCAGTACTTC.

The rearrangement links TRBV9 to TRBJ1-1, with 8 bases matching TRBD1. With V trimmed by 3 bases and J by 1 base, 11 bases remained unmatched. This CDR3 spans 17 amino acids. CDR1 is SGDLS, CDR2 YYNGEE, per germline. The CDR3: CASSARLAGQGNTEAFF. The CDR3 DNA sequence: TGTGCCAGCAGCGCCCGTTTGGCTGGACAGGGGAACACTGAAGCTTTCTTT.

V usage is TRBV11-3 and J usage is TRBJ2-3; TRBD2 matches 9 bases. Unmatched junction bases numbered 7, after V lost 5 bases and J lost 1 base. The germline gives CDR1 SGHNT, CDR2 YENEEA. The CDR3 is 16 amino acids. The CDR3 coding sequence is TGTGCCAGCAGCGCGCGGGCGGGGGGGGGCACAGATACGCAGTATTTT. Its protein product is CASSARAGGGTDTQYF. The full variable domain, completed using reference TRBV11-3 and TRBJ2-3, is EAGVVQSPRYKIIEKKQPVAFWCNPISGHNTLYWYLQNLGQGPELLIRYENEEAVDDSQLPKDRFSAERLKGVDSTLKIQPAELGDSAVYLCASSARAGGGTDTQYFGPGTRLTVL.

With respect to this clone: The identical CDR3 is also encoded by other nucleotide sequences in the sample. The gene calls are TRBV20-1 and TRBJ2-3; D may be TRBD2 (6 bases). CDR3 length: 11 amino acids. In germline, CDR1 is DFQATT, CDR2 SNEGSKA (reference sequence). Trimming left V 6 bases short and J 6 bases short, with 10 bases between. Here the CDR3 reads CSASRGDTQYF. The CDR3 DNA sequence: TGCAGTGCCAGCCGGGGGGATACGCAGTATTTT.

This clone has more than one count but fewer than ten. The CDR3, as DNA: TGTGCCTGCTCCCAAACGGCAGGGATTCAGCCCCAGCATTTT. This codes for CACSQTAGIQPQHF. The J gene is TRBJ1-5, the V gene TRBV19; a weak D match, TRBD1 (5 bases). The CDR3 consists of 14 residues. From germline, CDR1 is LNHDA and CDR2 SQIVND (reference sequence). The germline V and J ends were trimmed by 11 bases and 6 bases, with 20 bases remaining between them.

J is TRBJ2-5 and V is TRBV9, with 10 bases aligning to TRBD2. This CDR3 spans 18 amino acids. Trimming took 0 bases from V and 5 from J; bases not matched to a gene: 13. CDR1 and CDR2 (germline): SGDLS, YYNGEE. CDR3 loop: CASSVASSGGAGRETQYF. For the CDR3, the DNA is TGTGCCAGCAGCGTAGCTTCCAGCGGGGGGGCCGGTCGGGAGACCCAGTACTTC.

This chain connects TRBV5-1 to TRBJ2-7; D remains unclear. The V gene's germline CDR1 is SGHRS and CDR2 YFSETQ. There are 12 residues in the CDR3. The V end was cut by 2 bases, the J end by 3 bases, with 6 bases between. CDR3 DNA sequence: TGCGCCAGCAGCTTTAACATCTACGAGCAGTACTTC. Translation gives CASSFNIYEQYF. Complete variable domain (other parts from reference TRBV5-1 and TRBJ2-7): KAGVTQTPRYLIKTRGQQVTLSCSPISGHRSVSWYQQTPGQGLQFLFEYFSETQRNKGNFPGRFSGRQFSNSRSEMNVSTLELGDSALYLCASSFNIYEQYFGPGTRLTVT.

This chain joins TRBV6-1 and TRBJ1-5, with D maybe TRBD1 (5 bases). The CDR3 spans 17 residues. Germline-derived CDR1 and CDR2 are MNHNS and SASEGT. V lost 3 bases to trimming and J lost 0 bases, with 15 bases between them. CDR3 in amino acids: CASSDWLGGVSNQPQHF. As DNA, the CDR3 is TGTGCCAGCAGTGATTGGCTTGGGGGGGTTAGCAATCAGCCCCAGCATTTT.

This chain uses TRBV19 with TRBJ2-7; 7 nucleotides agree with TRBD1. Germline V lookup: CDR1 LNHDA, CDR2 SQIVND (reference sequence). The CDR3 spans 14 residues. After removal of 6 bases from V and 0 bases from J, the junction contained 5 bases not matched to a gene. CDR3 DNA: TGTGCCAGTAGGCGACAGGGCGCCTCCTACGAGCAGTACTTC. Protein product: CASRRQGASYEQYF.

J is TRBJ1-2 and V is TRBV27; TRBD1 agrees at 7 bases. The CDR3 runs to 14 residues. CDR1 is MNHEY, CDR2 SMNVEV, per germline (reference sequence). V was pared by 5 bases and J by 4 bases, with 7 bases of the junction left unmatched. CDR3 amino acids: CASSPNRGTYGYTF. The DNA of the CDR3 is TGTGCCAGCAGTCCCAACAGGGGCACCTATGGCTACACCTTC.